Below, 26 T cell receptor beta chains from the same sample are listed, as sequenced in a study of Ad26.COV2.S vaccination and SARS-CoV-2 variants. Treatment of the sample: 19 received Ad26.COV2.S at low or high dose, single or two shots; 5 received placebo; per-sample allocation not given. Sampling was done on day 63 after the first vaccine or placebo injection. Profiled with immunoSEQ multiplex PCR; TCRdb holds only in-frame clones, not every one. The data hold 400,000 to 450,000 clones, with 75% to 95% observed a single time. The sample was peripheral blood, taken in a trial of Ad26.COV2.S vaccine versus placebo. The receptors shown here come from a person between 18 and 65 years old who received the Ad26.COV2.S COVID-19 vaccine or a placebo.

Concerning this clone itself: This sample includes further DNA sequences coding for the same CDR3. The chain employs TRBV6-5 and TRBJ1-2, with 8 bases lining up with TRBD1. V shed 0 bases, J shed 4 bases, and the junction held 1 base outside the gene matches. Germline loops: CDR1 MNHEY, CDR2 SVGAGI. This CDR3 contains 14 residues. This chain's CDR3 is CASSYSTGGYGYTF. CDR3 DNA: TGTGCCAGCAGTTACTCCACAGGGGGCTATGGCTACACCTTC.

The CDR3 nucleotides read TGTGCCAGCAGTTTCAGAGAGACTAGCGGGAGTCGAAAGACCCAGTACTTC. Amino acids: CASSFRETSGSRKTQYF. V and J are TRBV27 and TRBJ2-5; 12 nucleotides match TRBD2. V dropped 3 bases and J dropped 6; count of bases not matched to a gene: 11. The CDR3 runs to 17 residues. Germline-derived CDR1 and CDR2 are MNHEY and SMNVEV (reference sequence).

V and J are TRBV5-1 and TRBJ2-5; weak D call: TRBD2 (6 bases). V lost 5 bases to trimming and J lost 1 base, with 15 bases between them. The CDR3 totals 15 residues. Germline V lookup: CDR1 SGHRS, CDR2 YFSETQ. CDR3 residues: CASSVLASVQETQYF. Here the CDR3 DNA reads TGCGCCAGCAGTGTTCTTGCTAGCGTCCAAGAGACCCAGTACTTC.

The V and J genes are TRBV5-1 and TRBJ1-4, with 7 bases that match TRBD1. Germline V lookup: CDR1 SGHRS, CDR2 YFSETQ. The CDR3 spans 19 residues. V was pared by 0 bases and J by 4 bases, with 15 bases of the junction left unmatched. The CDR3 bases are TGCGCCAGCAGCTTGGCAGCCAGGGGGGGTCGGTCCGGTAATGAAAAACTGTTTTTT. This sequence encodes CASSLAARGGRSGNEKLFF.

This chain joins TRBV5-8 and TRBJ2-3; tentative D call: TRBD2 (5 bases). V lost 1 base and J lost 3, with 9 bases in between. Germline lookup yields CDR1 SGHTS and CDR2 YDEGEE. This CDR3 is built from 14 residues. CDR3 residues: CASSLMRGTDTQYF. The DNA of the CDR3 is TGTGCCAGCAGCTTGATGAGAGGGACAGATACGCAGTATTTT.

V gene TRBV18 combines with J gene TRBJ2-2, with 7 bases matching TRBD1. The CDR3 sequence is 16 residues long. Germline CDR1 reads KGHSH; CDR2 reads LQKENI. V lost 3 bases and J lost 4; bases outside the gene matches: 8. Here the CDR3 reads CASSPRDSIFTGELFF. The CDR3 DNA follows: TGTGCCAGCTCACCCCGGGACAGCATATTCACCGGGGAGCTGTTTTTT.

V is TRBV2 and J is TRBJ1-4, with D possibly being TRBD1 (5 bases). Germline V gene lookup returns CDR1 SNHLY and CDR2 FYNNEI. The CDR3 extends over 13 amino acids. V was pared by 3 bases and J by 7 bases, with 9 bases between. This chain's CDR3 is CASSDRVGEKLFF. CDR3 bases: TGTGCCAGCAGTGACAGGGTTGGTGAAAAACTGTTTTTT.

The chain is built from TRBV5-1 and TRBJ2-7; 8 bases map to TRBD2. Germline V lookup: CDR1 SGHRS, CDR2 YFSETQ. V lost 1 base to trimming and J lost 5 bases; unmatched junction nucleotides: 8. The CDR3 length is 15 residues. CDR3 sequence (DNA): TGCGCCAGCAGCTTGTGGGATAGCGGGGTCAACGAGCAGTACTTC. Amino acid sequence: CASSLWDSGVNEQYF. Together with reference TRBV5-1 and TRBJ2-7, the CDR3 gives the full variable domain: KAGVTQTPRYLIKTRGQQVTLSCSPISGHRSVSWYQQTPGQGLQFLFEYFSETQRNKGNFPGRFSGRQFSNSRSEMNVSTLELGDSALYLCASSLWDSGVNEQYFGPGTRLTVT.

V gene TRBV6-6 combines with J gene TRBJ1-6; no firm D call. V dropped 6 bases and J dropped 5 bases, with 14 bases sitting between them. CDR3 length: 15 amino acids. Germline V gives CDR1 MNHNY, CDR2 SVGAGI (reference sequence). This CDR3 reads CASSIYRANNSPLHF. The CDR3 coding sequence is TGTGCCAGCAGCATCTATCGGGCGAATAATTCACCCCTCCACTTT.

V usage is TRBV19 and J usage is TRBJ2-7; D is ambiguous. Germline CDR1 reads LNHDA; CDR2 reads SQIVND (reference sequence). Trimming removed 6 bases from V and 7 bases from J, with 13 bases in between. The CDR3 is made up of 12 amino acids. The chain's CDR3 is CASSPSFGEQYF. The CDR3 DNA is TGTGCCAGTAGCCCAAGCTTCGGGGAGCAGTACTTC.

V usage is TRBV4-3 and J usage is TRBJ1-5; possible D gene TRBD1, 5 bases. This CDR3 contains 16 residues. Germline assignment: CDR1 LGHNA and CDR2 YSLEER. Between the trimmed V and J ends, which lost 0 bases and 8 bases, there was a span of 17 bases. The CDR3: CASSQDWPGYLEPQHF. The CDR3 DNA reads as TGCGCCAGCAGCCAAGACTGGCCAGGGTACCTAGAGCCCCAGCATTTT.

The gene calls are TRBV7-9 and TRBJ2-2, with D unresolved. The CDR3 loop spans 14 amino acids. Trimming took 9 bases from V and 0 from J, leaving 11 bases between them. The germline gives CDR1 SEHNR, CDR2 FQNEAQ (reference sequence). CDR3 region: CASMSTSNTGELFF. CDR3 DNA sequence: TGTGCCAGTATGAGCACCTCGAACACCGGGGAGCTGTTTTTT. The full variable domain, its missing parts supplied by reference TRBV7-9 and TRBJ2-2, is DTGVSQNPRHKITKRGQNVTFRCDPISEHNRLYWYRQTLGQGPEFLTYFQNEAQLEKSRLLSDRFSAERPKGSFSTLEIQRTEQGDSAMYLCASMSTSNTGELFFGEGSRLTVL.

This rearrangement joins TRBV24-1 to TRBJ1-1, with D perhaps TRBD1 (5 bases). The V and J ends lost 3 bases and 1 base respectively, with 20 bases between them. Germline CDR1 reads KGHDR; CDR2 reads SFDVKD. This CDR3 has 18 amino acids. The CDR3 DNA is TGTGCCACCAGTGATAGAATACCGGGACGGGGAGAGAACACTGAAGCTTTCTTT. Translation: CATSDRIPGRGENTEAFF.

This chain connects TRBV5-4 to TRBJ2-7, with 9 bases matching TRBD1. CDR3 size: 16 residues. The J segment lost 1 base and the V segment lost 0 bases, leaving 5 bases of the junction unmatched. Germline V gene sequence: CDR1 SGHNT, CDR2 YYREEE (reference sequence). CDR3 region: CASSLGTGGASYEQYF. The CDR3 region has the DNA TGTGCCAGCAGCTTGGGCACAGGGGGCGCTTCCTACGAGCAGTACTTC.

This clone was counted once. This CDR3 is CASSLALEQFF. CDR3 nucleotide sequence: TGTGCCAGCAGTTTAGCGCTTGAGCAGTTCTTC. The V and J genes are TRBV12-3 or TRBV12-4 and TRBJ2-1; D is ambiguous. Trimming removed 0 bases from V and 9 bases from J, with 3 bases in between. The CDR3 is 11 amino acids.

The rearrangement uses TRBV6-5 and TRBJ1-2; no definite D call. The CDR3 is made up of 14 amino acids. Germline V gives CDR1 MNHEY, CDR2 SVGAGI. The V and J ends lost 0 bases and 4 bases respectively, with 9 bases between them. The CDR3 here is CASSYSISFYGYTF. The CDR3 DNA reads TGTGCCAGCAGTTACTCGATCTCCTTCTATGGCTACACCTTC.

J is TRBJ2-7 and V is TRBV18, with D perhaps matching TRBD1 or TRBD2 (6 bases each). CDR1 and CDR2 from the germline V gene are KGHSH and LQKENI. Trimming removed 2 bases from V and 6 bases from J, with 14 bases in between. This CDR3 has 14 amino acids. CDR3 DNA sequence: TGTGCCAGCTCACCAGTTCCGGGGGCAGGCGAGCAGTACTTC. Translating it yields CASSPVPGAGEQYF. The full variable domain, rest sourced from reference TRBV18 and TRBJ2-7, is NAGVMQNPRHLVRRRGQEARLRCSPMKGHSHVYWYRQLPEEGLKFMVYLQKENIIDESGMPKERFSAEFPKEGPSILRIQQVVRGDSAAYFCASSPVPGAGEQYFGPGTRLTVT.

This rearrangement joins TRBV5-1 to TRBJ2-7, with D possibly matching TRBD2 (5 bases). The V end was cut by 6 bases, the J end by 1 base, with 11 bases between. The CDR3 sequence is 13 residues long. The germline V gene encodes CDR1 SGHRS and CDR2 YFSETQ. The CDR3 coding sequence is TGCGCCAGCAAGGACTCGAGATCCTACGAGCAGTACTTC. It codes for CASKDSRSYEQYF. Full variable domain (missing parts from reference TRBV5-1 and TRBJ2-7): KAGVTQTPRYLIKTRGQQVTLSCSPISGHRSVSWYQQTPGQGLQFLFEYFSETQRNKGNFPGRFSGRQFSNSRSEMNVSTLELGDSALYLCASKDSRSYEQYFGPGTRLTVT.

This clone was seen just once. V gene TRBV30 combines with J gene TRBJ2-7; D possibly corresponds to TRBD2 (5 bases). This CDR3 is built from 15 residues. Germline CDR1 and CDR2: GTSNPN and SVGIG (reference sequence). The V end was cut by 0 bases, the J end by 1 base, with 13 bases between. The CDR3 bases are TGTGCCTGGAGTGTAGGGCCTCCGGGATCCTACGAGCAGTACTTC. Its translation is CAWSVGPPGSYEQYF.

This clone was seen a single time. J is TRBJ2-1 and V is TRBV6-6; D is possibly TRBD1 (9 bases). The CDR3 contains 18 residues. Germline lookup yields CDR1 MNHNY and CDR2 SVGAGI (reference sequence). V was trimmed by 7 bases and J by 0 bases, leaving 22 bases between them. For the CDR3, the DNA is TGTGCCAGCACTCGACTTGGGACAGGGACTAGCTCCTACAATGAGCAGTTCTTC. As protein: CASTRLGTGTSSYNEQFF.

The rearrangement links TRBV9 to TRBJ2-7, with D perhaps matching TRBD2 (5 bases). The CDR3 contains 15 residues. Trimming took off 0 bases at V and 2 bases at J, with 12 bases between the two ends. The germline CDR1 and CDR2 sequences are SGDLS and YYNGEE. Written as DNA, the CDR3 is TGTGCCAGCAGCGTAGCGGGAACGTTTGCCTACGAGCAGTACTTC. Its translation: CASSVAGTFAYEQYF.

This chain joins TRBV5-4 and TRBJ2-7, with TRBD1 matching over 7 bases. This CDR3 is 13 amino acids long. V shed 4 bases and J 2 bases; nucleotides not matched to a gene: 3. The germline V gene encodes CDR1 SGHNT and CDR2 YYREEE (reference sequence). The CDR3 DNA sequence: TGTGCCAGCAGCCACGACAGGGCCTACGAGCAGTACTTC. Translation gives CASSHDRAYEQYF.

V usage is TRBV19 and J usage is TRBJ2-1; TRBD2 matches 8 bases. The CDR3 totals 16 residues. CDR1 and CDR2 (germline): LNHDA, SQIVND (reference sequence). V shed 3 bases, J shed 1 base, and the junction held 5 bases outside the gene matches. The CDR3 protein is CASSMGSGISYNEQFF. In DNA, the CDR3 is TGTGCCAGTAGTATGGGTAGCGGGATTTCCTACAATGAGCAGTTCTTC. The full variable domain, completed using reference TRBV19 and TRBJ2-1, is DGGITQSPKYLFRKEGQNVTLSCEQNLNHDAMYWYRQDPGQGLRLIYYSQIVNDFQKGDIAEGYSVSREKKESFPLTVTSAQKNPTAFYLCASSMGSGISYNEQFFGPGTRLTVL.

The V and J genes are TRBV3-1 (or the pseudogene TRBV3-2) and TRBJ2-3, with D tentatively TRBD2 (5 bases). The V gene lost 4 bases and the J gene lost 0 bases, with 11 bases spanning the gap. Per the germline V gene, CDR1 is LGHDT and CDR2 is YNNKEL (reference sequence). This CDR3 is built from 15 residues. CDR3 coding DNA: TGTGCCAGCAGCCTGGGAGACCCTAGCACAGATACGCAGTATTTT. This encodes CASSLGDPSTDTQYF.

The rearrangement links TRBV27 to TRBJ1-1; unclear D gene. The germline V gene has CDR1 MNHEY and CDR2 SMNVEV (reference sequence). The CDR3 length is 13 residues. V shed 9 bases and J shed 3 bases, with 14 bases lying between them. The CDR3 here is CASTSARHTEAFF. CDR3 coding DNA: TGTGCCAGTACGTCGGCGCGGCACACTGAAGCTTTCTTT.

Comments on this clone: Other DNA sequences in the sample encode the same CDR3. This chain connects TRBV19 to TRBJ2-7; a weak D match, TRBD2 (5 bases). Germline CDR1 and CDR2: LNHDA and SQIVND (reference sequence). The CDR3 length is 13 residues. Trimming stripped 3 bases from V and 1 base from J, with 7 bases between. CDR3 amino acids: CASSIGGSYEQYF. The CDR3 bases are TGTGCCAGTAGTATCGGAGGTTCCTACGAGCAGTACTTC.